This T cell receptor beta chain is from a study of regulatory T cells in long-lasting Graves disease. Overall study findings and caveats: Limited sample numbers may have lowered accuracy. Newly diagnosed disease favored TRBV20-1 and TRBJ2-1 over persistent disease. TCR diversity was lower in persistent Graves' patients (versus newly diagnosed ones).

Time point meaning: persistent/refractory GD, antithyroid drugs over 5 years with positive TRAb. The TCR library was made from RNA extracted from PBMCs. The CDR3 is 14 residues long. The J segment lost 8 bases and the V segment lost 8 bases, leaving 13 bases of the junction unmatched. Looked up from germline, CDR1 is MDHEN and CDR2 is SYDVKM. CDR3-region Arm-PCR and iRepertoire HTBI primers produced the TCR beta libraries. TCRdb analysed the multiplex PCR reads with MiXCR anew, one entry per CDR3 protein. The table records 390,000 or so distinct CDR3 sequences, less than 30% of them present only once. This clonotype showed up many times. No antigen is known for it.

The chain links TRBV28 to TRBJ1-2; 8 positions match TRBD1. The material was peripheral blood mononuclear cells (PBMCs), obtained when the disease was refractory, from a patient treated with antithyroid drugs. This sequence originates from a woman between 40 and 50 years old with Graves disease. The CDR3 spells CASGEGQGRRGYTF. DNA of the CDR3: TGTGCCAGCGGGGAAGGACAGGGCAGGAGGGGCTACACCTTC.